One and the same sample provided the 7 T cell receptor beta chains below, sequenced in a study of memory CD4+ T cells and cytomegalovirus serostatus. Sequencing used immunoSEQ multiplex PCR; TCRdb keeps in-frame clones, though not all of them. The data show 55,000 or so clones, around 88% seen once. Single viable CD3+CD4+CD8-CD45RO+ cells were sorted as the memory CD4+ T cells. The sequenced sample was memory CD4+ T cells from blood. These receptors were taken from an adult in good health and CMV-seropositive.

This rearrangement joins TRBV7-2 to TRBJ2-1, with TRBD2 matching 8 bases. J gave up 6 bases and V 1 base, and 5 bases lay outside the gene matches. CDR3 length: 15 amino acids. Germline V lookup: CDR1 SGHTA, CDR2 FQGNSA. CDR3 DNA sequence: TGTGCCAGCAGCTTAGACGCGGGGGGCCCCAATGAGCAGTTCTTC. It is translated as CASSLDAGGPNEQFF. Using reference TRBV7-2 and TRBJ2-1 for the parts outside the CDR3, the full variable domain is GAGVSQSPSNKVTEKGKDVELRCDPISGHTALYWYRQSLGQGLEFLIYFQGNSAPDKSGLPSDRFSAERTGGSVSTLTIQRTQQEDSAVYLCASSLDAGGPNEQFFGPGTRLTVL.

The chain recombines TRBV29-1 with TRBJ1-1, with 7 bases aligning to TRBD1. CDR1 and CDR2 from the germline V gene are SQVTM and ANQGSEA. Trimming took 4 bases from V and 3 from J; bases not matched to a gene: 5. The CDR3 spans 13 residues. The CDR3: CSVAPQGYTEAFF. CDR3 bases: TGCAGCGTTGCACCACAGGGGTACACTGAAGCTTTCTTT.

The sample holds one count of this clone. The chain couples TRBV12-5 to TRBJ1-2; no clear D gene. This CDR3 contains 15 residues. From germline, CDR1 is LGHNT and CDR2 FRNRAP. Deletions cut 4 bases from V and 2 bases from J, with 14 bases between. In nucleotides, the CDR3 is TGTGCTAGTGGTTCGTTCACCGCTTCGAACTATGGCTACACCTTC. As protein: CASGSFTASNYGYTF.

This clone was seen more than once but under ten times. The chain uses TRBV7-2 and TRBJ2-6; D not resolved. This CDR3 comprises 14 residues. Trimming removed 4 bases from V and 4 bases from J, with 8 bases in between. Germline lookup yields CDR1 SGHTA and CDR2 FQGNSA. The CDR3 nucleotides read TGTGCCAGCAGCTCCCACACCGGGGCCAACGTCCTGACTTTC. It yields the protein CASSSHTGANVLTF.

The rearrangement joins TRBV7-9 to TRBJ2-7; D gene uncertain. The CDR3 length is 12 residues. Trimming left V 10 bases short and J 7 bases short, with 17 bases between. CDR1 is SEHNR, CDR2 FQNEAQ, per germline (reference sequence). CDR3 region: CAIGKTGGEQYF. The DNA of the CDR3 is TGTGCCATAGGTAAGACCGGCGGTGAGCAGTACTTC.

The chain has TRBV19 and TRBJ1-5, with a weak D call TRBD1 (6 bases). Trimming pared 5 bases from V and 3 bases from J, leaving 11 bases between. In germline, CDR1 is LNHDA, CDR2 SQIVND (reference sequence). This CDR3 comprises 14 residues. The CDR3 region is CASSRQGPNQPQHF. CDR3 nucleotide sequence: TGTGCCAGTAGTCGGCAGGGGCCCAATCAGCCCCAGCATTTT. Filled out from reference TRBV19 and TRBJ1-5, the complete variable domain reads DGGITQSPKYLFRKEGQNVTLSCEQNLNHDAMYWYRQDPGQGLRLIYYSQIVNDFQKGDIAEGYSVSREKKESFPLTVTSAQKNPTAFYLCASSRQGPNQPQHFGDGTRLSIL.

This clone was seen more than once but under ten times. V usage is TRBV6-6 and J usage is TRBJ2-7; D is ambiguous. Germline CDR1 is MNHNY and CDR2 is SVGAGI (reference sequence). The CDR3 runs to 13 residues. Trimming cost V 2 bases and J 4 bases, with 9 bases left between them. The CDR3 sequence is CASSYLMGYEQYF. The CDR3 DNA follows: TGTGCCAGCAGTTACCTCATGGGGTACGAGCAGTACTTC.